This is a list of T cell receptor beta chains from one sample in a study of blood T cell repertoires in COVID-19. The method was immunoSEQ multiplex PCR; TCRdb's version includes in-frame clones alone and lacks a portion of them. The sample includes some 200,000 clones, 80% to 90% of them seen just once. Sequenced input: peripheral blood. These receptors all come from a woman between 35 and 50 years old with COVID-19, enrolled during active disease. Both conserved end residues are part of each CDR3. D genes are given only for firm matches. Size values are once, few and many counts, or a class for expanded clones, and some rows have none.

D gene	clone size	V gene	J gene	CDR3 protein	CDR3 DNA
-	-	TRBV27	TRBJ1-2	CASSFGGYYGYTF	TGTGCCAGCAGTTTTGGAGGGTACTATGGCTACACCTTC
-	-	TRBV7-9	TRBJ2-5	CASSGTRVQETQYF	TGTGCCAGCAGCGGAACCAGGGTTCAAGAGACCCAGTACTTC
TRBD1	few	TRBV24-1	TRBJ2-5	CATSDPRKGTGVISSETQYF	TGTGCCACCAGTGACCCTAGAAAAGGGACAGGGGTCATTTCTAGTGAGACCCAGTACTTC
TRBD2	-	TRBV5-5	TRBJ2-5	CASSPGGGETQYF	TGTGCCAGCAGCCCCGGGGGGGGAGAGACCCAGTACTTC
-	-	TRBV2	TRBJ2-5	CASRAGLAATQYF	TGTGCCAGCAGAGCCGGGTTAGCGGCGACCCAGTACTTC
-	-	TRBV29-1	TRBJ1-2	CSVELSPSGGYGYTF	TGCAGCGTCGAGCTATCTCCCTCTGGCGGCTATGGCTACACCTTC
TRBD1	-	TRBV5-4	TRBJ1-2	CASTWGQEANYGYTF	TGTGCCAGCACTTGGGGACAGGAAGCTAACTATGGCTACACCTTC
TRBD2	-	TRBV3-1/TRBV3-2	TRBJ2-5	CASSQTSGRASETQYF	TGTGCCAGCAGCCAAACTAGCGGGAGGGCCTCAGAGACCCAGTACTTC
-	-	TRBV19	TRBJ2-7	CASSQGGLGDEQYF	TGTGCCAGTAGCCAAGGAGGGTTAGGTGACGAGCAGTACTTC
-	-	TRBV7-9	TRBJ2-7	CASSPRTSYEQYF	TGTGCCAGCAGCCCAAGGACTTCCTACGAGCAGTACTTC
TRBD1	-	TRBV7-9	TRBJ2-2	CASSRWLGTETGELFF	TGTGCCAGCAGCCGCTGGCTGGGGACAGAAACCGGGGAGCTGTTTTTT
-	few	TRBV18	TRBJ1-2	CASSPPPKLGGYGYTF	TGTGCCAGCTCACCCCCGCCCAAATTGGGGGGATATGGCTACACCTTC
-	-	TRBV18	TRBJ2-3	CASSPPSVSTDTQYF	TGTGCCAGCTCACCCCCTAGCGTAAGCACAGATACGCAGTATTTT
-	few	TRBV2	TRBJ2-5	CASSAVETQYF	TGTGCCAGCAGTGCAGTAGAGACCCAGTACTTC
TRBD1	-	TRBV28	TRBJ2-3	CASSLGGQNTQYF	TGTGCCAGCAGTTTAGGGGGACAGAATACGCAGTATTTT
-	-	TRBV6-5	TRBJ2-1	CASSYLSVRSYNEQFF	TGTGCCAGCAGTTACTTATCGGTCCGCTCCTACAATGAGCAGTTCTTC
TRBD2	-	TRBV5-1	TRBJ2-3	CASSLETSALDTQYF	TGCGCCAGCAGCTTGGAGACTAGCGCCTTGGATACGCAGTATTTT
TRBD1	-	TRBV6-5	TRBJ1-4	CASSRQGSNEKLFF	TGTGCCAGCAGTCGACAGGGGTCTAATGAAAAACTGTTTTTT
-	-	TRBV2	TRBJ2-3	CASSSPLETDTQYF	TGTGCCAGCAGCTCCCCCTTGGAGACAGATACGCAGTATTTT
-	-	TRBV27	TRBJ2-6	CASSFNRLAGANVLTF	TGTGCCAGCAGTTTTAACAGGTTGGCTGGGGCCAACGTCCTGACTTTC
-	-	TRBV2	TRBJ2-1	CASRQGTNNEQFF	TGTGCCAGCCGACAGGGGACTAACAATGAGCAGTTCTTC
-	-	TRBV29-1	TRBJ1-5	CSVQDGNQPQHF	TGCAGCGTCCAGGATGGCAATCAGCCCCAGCATTTT
TRBD1	-	TRBV3-1/TRBV3-2	TRBJ2-7	CASSPFPQGAGEQYF	TGTGCCAGCAGCCCCTTCCCACAGGGGGCAGGGGAGCAGTACTTC
-	-	TRBV12-5	TRBJ1-1	CASGLRGTEAFF	TGTGCTAGTGGTTTGCGGGGGACTGAAGCTTTCTTT
-	-	TRBV19	TRBJ1-1	CASSIGLSEAFF	TGTGCCAGTAGTATTGGACTTAGTGAAGCTTTCTTT
-	-	TRBV25-1	TRBJ2-3	CASSDYPLGGDTQYF	TGTGCCAGCAGTGACTACCCCTTGGGGGGAGATACGCAGTATTTT
-	-	TRBV20-1	TRBJ2-5	CSAMRQETQYF	TGCAGTGCTATGAGACAAGAGACCCAGTACTTC
-	-	TRBV29-1	TRBJ1-2	CSVPSLSRGYTF	TGCAGCGTTCCGAGCCTGTCACGGGGCTACACCTTC
-	-	TRBV5-5	TRBJ1-2	CASSQLGANYGYTF	TGTGCCAGCAGCCAACTCGGGGCTAACTATGGCTACACCTTC
-	-	TRBV27	TRBJ2-7	CASSFGPTYEQYF	TGTGCCAGCAGTTTCGGTCCTACCTACGAGCAGTACTTC
-	-	TRBV19	TRBJ2-7	CASSIWAGDSYEQYF	TGTGCCAGTAGTATCTGGGCAGGGGACTCCTACGAGCAGTACTTC
TRBD1	-	TRBV2	TRBJ1-6	CASSDWDRGSGSPLHF	TGTGCCAGCAGTGACTGGGACAGGGGTTCGGGGTCACCCCTCCACTTT
-	-	TRBV6-1	TRBJ2-7	CASSERGYEQYF	TGTGCCAGCAGTGAAAGGGGGTACGAGCAGTACTTC
TRBD2	once	TRBV3-1/TRBV3-2	TRBJ2-7	CASSQRLAGAREQYF	TGTGCCAGCAGCCAACGACTAGCGGGAGCGCGCGAGCAGTACTTC
TRBD1	-	TRBV18	TRBJ2-3	CASSQRTGGEADTQYF	TGTGCCAGCTCTCAAAGGACAGGGGGCGAGGCAGATACGCAGTATTTT
TRBD1	-	TRBV7-3	TRBJ2-5	CASSSGQGQETQYF	TGTGCCAGCAGCAGTGGACAGGGCCAAGAGACCCAGTACTTC